This T cell receptor (beta chain) originates from a study of response to subunit inactivated influenza vaccine. The sample holds a few counts of this clonotype. The target antigen is unknown. The CDR3 loop spans 14 amino acids. Germline assignment: CDR1 SGHTA and CDR2 FQGNSA. With 4 bases removed from V and 4 bases from J, the gap between germline ends came to 11 bases. Notes on the study in general: Authors proposed each seasonal influenza vaccination draws in few new T cells.

One entry per CDR3 protein, called by TCRdb with MiXCR from the RT-PCR reads. Here the sample spans around 520,000 distinct CDR3 sequences, roughly 25% being singletons. The sample was CD4+ T cells sorted from PBMCs, taken 5 to 6 days after vaccination. This sequence joins TRBV7-2 and TRBJ2-1; weak D call: TRBD2 (5 bases). The clonotype comes from a man aged 50 to 59 who received an inactivated influenza vaccine. The CDR3 region is CASSYATGYNEQFF. The CDR3 DNA is TGTGCCAGCAGCTATGCCACGGGGTACAATGAGCAGTTCTTC.